Shown below are 7 T cell receptor beta chains from a single sample sequenced in a study of shared clonotypes between healthy human individuals. This table comes from immunoSEQ multiplex PCR, and its TCRdb copy is limited to in-frame clones, with some not included. Among about 2 million clones, roughly 94% were seen once, and the ten largest hold approximately 0.13%. Sequences were obtained from naive CD4+ T cells sorted from blood. Specified subset: CD45RA+ positively selected. The receptor set was obtained from a man younger than 35 in good health.

Regarding this clone: This CDR3 is also generated by other DNA sequences in the sample. The chain uses TRBV19 and TRBJ2-3; 8 nucleotides agree with TRBD2. With V trimmed by 1 base and J by 1 base, 4 bases remained unmatched. CDR3 size: 16 residues. Per the germline V gene, CDR1 is LNHDA and CDR2 is SQIVND (reference sequence). The CDR3 is CASSIGLAGGTDTQYF. CDR3 DNA sequence: TGTGCCAGTAGTATAGGGCTAGCGGGTGGCACAGATACGCAGTATTTT.

The chain is built from TRBV30 and TRBJ1-1; D gene ambiguous. Trimming stripped 0 bases from V and 2 bases from J, with 13 bases between. The germline V gene encodes CDR1 GTSNPN and CDR2 SVGIG (reference sequence). This CDR3 is 15 amino acids long. CDR3 sequence: CAWSVEYGSNTEAFF. The CDR3 DNA sequence: TGTGCCTGGAGTGTAGAGTATGGGAGCAACACTGAAGCTTTCTTT.

Turning to this clone: This sample also contains other DNA sequences that code for the same CDR3. The V call is TRBV5-1, the J call TRBJ2-3, with D perhaps matching TRBD2 (5 bases). The V gene's germline CDR1 is SGHRS and CDR2 YFSETQ. The CDR3 runs 13 residues. V lost 0 bases, J lost 6 bases, and 8 bases lay in between. The CDR3 spells CASSLGGPDTQYF. The DNA for the CDR3 is TGCGCCAGCAGCTTGGGAGGGCCGGATACGCAGTATTTT.

The chain joins TRBV10-3 to TRBJ2-7, with TRBD1 matching 8 bases. Germline V gives CDR1 ENHRY, CDR2 SYGVKD. The CDR3 runs to 14 residues. The ends lost 4 bases at V and 5 bases at J; junction bases unmatched: 7. The CDR3: CAISVGGQEDEQYF. The CDR3 DNA sequence: TGTGCCATCAGTGTTGGGGGACAGGAGGACGAGCAGTACTTC.

This chain uses TRBV6-5 with TRBJ2-3, with 8 nucleotides matching TRBD1. Germline values: CDR1 MNHEY, CDR2 SVGAGI. J was trimmed by 0 bases and V by 4 bases; bases with no gene match: 3. The CDR3 length is 15 residues. Here the CDR3 DNA reads TGTGCCAGCAGTTCGACAGGGGCGAGCACAGATACGCAGTATTTT. Amino acids: CASSSTGASTDTQYF.

The chain employs TRBV30 and TRBJ1-3; no clear D gene. Germline values: CDR1 GTSNPN, CDR2 SVGIG (reference sequence). This CDR3 spans 15 amino acids. The V end was cut by 1 base, the J end by 0 bases, with 10 bases between. Here the CDR3 reads CAWSGALSSGNTIYF. The CDR3 coding sequence is TGTGCCTGGAGTGGGGCGCTGAGCTCTGGAAACACCATATATTTT.

The rearrangement uses TRBV9 and TRBJ2-5, with 7 nucleotides matching TRBD2. Unmatched junction bases numbered 10, after V lost 0 bases and J lost 5 bases. This CDR3 has 16 amino acids. The germline V gene has CDR1 SGDLS and CDR2 YYNGEE. CDR3: CASSVAGGSPRETQYF. The CDR3 nucleotides read TGTGCCAGCAGCGTAGCAGGCGGGAGTCCCCGGGAGACCCAGTACTTC. Looking up the rest from reference TRBV9 and TRBJ2-5 gives the full variable domain: DSGVTQTPKHLITATGQRVTLRCSPRSGDLSVYWYQQSLDQGLQFLIQYYNGEERAKGNILERFSAQQFPDLHSELNLSSLELGDSALYFCASSVAGGSPRETQYFGPGTRLLVL.